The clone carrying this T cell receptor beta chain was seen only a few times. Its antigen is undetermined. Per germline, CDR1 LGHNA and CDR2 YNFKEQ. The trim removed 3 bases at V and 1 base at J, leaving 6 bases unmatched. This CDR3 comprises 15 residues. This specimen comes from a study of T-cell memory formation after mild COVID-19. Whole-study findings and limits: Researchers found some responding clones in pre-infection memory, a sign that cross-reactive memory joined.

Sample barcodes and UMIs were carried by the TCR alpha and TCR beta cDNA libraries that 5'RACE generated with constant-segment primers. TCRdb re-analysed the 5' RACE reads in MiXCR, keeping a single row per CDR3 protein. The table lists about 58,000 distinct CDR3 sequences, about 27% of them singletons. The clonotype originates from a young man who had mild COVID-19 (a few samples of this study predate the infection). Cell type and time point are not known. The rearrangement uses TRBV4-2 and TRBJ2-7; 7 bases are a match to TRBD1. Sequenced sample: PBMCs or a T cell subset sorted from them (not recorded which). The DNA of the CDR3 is TGTGCCAGCAGCCATGAGACAGGGCCGTCCTACGAGCAGTACTTC. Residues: CASSHETGPSYEQYF.